The source of this T cell receptor (beta chain) is a study of OX40 agonist ivuxolimab in advanced cancers. Study overall: Under the entry rules, prior anti-PD-1, anti-PD-L1 or anti-CTLA-4 therapy was allowed, and approximately 40% had some. Partial responses were achieved by three patients, one with hepatocellular carcinoma and two with cutaneous melanoma. Study-wide findings and caveats: Clonal expansion from baseline to week 6 occurred in both CD4+ and CD8+ T cells.

Method: immunoSEQ multiplex PCR; TCRdb's copy keeps in-frame clones and lacks some. The table lists about 66,000 clones, roughly 90% of them singletons. Exclusion of a patient followed from autoimmune disease history or systemic immunosuppression. As to this clone: The antigen is undetermined.

The sequence was collected from an adult with an advanced solid tumor such as melanoma, head and neck, liver or kidney cancer. The starting material was CD4+ or CD8+ T cells sorted from blood, obtained in a trial of the OX40 agonist ivuxolimab.

The DNA of the CDR3 is TGTGCCAGTAGTACTGTCGGAGCCGGGGAGCTGTTTTTT. It yields the protein CASSTVGAGELFF. The chain has TRBV19 and TRBJ2-2; D not certain. CDR1 is LNHDA and CDR2 is SQIVND in the germline V gene (reference sequence). V dropped 4 bases and J dropped 6 bases, with 9 bases sitting between them. The CDR3 covers 13 residues. Variable domain in full (rest from reference TRBV19 and TRBJ2-2): DGGITQSPKYLFRKEGQNVTLSCEQNLNHDAMYWYRQDPGQGLRLIYYSQIVNDFQKGDIAEGYSVSREKKESFPLTVTSAQKNPTAFYLCASSTVGAGELFFGEGSRLTVL.